A single T cell receptor beta chain is shown here with its context. Data came from immunoSEQ multiplex PCR; TCRdb stores just in-frame clones and leaves some out. The sample comprises around 500,000 clones, roughly nine tenths of which are singletons, and roughly 1.7% rests with the top ten. This sample stems from a study of Ad26.COV2.S vaccination and SARS-CoV-2 variants. Looked up from germline, CDR1 is MNHEY and CDR2 is SVGAGI. V lost 10 bases and J 0 bases, leaving 18 bases between the germline ends. The CDR3 runs 15 residues. The treatment: 15 to 20 received Ad26.COV2.S at low or high dose, single or two shots; roughly five received placebo; per-sample allocation not given. Collection of the samples took place on day 63 after the first injection of vaccine or placebo.

Sequencing used peripheral blood, obtained in a trial of Ad26.COV2.S vaccine versus placebo. The source of this sequence is a person aged 18-65 years who received the Ad26.COV2.S COVID-19 vaccine or a placebo. The genes are TRBV6-5 and TRBJ1-2; D is unclear. This chain's CDR3 is CATRMRLRTNYGYTF. The DNA for the CDR3 is TGTGCCACCCGAATGCGCCTACGGACTAACTATGGCTACACCTTC.